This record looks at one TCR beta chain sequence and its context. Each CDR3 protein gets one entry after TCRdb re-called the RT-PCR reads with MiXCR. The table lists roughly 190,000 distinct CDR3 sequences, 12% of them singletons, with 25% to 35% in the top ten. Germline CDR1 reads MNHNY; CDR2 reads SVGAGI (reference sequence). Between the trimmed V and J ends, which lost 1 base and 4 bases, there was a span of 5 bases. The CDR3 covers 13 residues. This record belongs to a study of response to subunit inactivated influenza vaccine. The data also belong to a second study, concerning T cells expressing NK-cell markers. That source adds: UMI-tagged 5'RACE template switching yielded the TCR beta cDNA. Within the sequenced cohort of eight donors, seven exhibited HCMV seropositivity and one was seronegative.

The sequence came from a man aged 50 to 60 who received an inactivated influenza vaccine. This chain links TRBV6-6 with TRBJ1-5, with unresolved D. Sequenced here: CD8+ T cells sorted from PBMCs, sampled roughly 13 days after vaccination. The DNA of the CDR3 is TGTGCCAGCAGTTACTGGGTGAATCAGCCCCAGCATTTT. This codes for CASSYWVNQPQHF.